This T cell receptor (beta chain) derives from a study of CD8 T cells in Susac syndrome. Study conclusions and caveats: An acknowledgment was made by the study that its TCR sequencing and HLA analysis involved relatively few individuals. The total CD8+ repertoires contained approximately 15 Susac-specific public clones, and the CD8+ TEMRA repertoires contained about 5.

Patients with Susac syndrome met diagnostic criteria that were recently defined for definite or probable disease. An amount of RNA that ranged from roughly 0.45 to 1 ug was reverse transcribed with random hexamers. An immunoSEQ multiplex PCR amplified TCR beta CDR3 over 54 Vbeta and 13 Jbeta. A single record per CDR3 protein comes from TCRdb applying MiXCR to the immunoSEQ multiplex PCR reads. This sample has approximately 57,000 distinct CDR3 sequences, with 95% found just once. This CDR3 has 14 amino acids. The V end was cut by 0 bases, the J end by 0 bases, with 7 bases between. Germline V CDR1 and CDR2: SQVTM, ANQGSEA. Regarding this clonotype: Its target is not known.

This TCR derives from a human donor with Susac syndrome. Sequencing was performed on CD8+ T cells from PBMCs. The chain employs TRBV29-1 and TRBJ2-3; D possibly uses TRBD1 or TRBD2 (5 bases each). DNA of the CDR3: TGCAGCGTTGAAGAAGGGACGAGCACAGATACGCAGTATTTT. Translating it yields CSVEEGTSTDTQYF.